This T cell receptor (beta chain) was documented in a study of post-analysis software for immune sequencing data (dated by TCRdb to 2013 to 2016). Describing the broader study: Recorded disease courses included relapsing-remitting, secondary progressive and progressive-relapsing multiple sclerosis, with some patients lacking subtype annotation. Patient repertoires were compared against 11 to 12 previously published healthy control repertoires from donors aged roughly 6 to 26 years. A subset of samples was prepared in parallel using single-end sample barcoding, then pooled and co-amplified after Illumina adapter ligation.

Receptor amplification or capture employed PCR. Sequencing relied on an Illumina HiSeq 2500. To reduce PCR and sequencing biases, unique molecular identifiers were incorporated into the TCR beta cDNA libraries. Approximately 500,000 cDNA molecules were obtained for every 1 to 10 million input T cells, so each molecule roughly corresponded to one T cell. The patient libraries were prepared and sequenced using the same protocol as the earlier healthy control dataset. Samples belonging to the same batch were prepared together, multiplexed and sequenced on a shared HiSeq lane. For the original study's pipeline: Raw barcoded reads were processed with MIGEC, discarding single-read molecular identifier groups before consensus assembly and CDR3 extraction. Clonotype tables were post-analysed with VDJtools, and diversity was normalized by down-sampling all datasets to the smallest sample size. Repertoire overlap clustering matched CDR3 amino acid but not nucleotide sequences to correct batch-related cross-sample contamination. The public reads were reanalyzed by TCRdb: fastp trimming at Q25, MiXCR alignment, in-frame beta chains only. When rows share a CDR3 protein, they turn into one entry using the most common DNA and genes. What appears here as the V and J calls and clone size reflects TCRdb's work, not the paper's. For this sample the table gives about 460,000 distinct CDR3 sequences, of which around 40% were detected only once. The ten biggest clones cover roughly an eighth of the sample.

The germline V gene gives CDR1 as MNHEY and CDR2 as SVGEGT. Here V drops 6 bases and J drops 2 bases, and the junction holds 5 bases not matched to any gene. There are 15 amino acids in the CDR3, from cysteine to phenylalanine inclusive. This entry keeps only the CDR3 DNA: 45 bases, framed from base 1. TCR beta repertoires were profiled from peripheral blood of 10 to 15 young patients with multiple sclerosis to demonstrate the VDJtools post-analysis software. Multiple sclerosis patients were children and adolescents aged about 6 to 17 years. Worth noting for this clonotype: Its antigen has not been determined. Base quality data are lacking; no much larger clone is found one base away.

Results and caveats for the whole study, not just this receptor: Significantly higher frequencies in patients than in controls were found for roughly 5 TRBV segments, including TRBV5-6, TRBV5-1 and TRBV20-1. Normalized Chao1 diversity was significantly lower in multiple sclerosis patients than controls, suggesting substantial peripheral T-cell clonal expansion. Direct clustering with F measure showed strong co-clustering of samples prepared in the same batch, prompting a batch-effect correction. The control group was slightly older than the multiple sclerosis patient group.

What was sequenced was blood. The sequence joins TRBV6-2 or TRBV6-3 to TRBJ1-5; the central 9 bases match TRBD1. The receptor was isolated from a girl aged 5 to 17 with multiple sclerosis. The CDR3 loop reads CASRGQGLGNQPQHF. The nucleotide sequence reads TGTGCCAGCAGGGGACAGGGTCTCGGCAATCAGCCCCAGCATTTT.